What follows are 7 T cell receptor beta chains derived from one specimen sequenced in a study of blood T cell repertoires in COVID-19. The assay was immunoSEQ multiplex PCR, and TCRdb's table has in-frame clones only and misses some. The repertoire consists of roughly 230,000 clones, with roughly 90% occurring once and the leading ten covering 2% to 2.5%. Material for sequencing was peripheral blood. The source of these receptors is a woman aged 55-69 years with COVID-19, enrolled during active disease.

The rearrangement links TRBV7-2 to TRBJ2-3, with 9 nucleotides matching TRBD2. Germline V gives CDR1 SGHTA, CDR2 FQGNSA. The CDR3 is made up of 15 amino acids. V was clipped by 2 bases and J by 4 bases; unmatched bases: 4. CDR3 in amino acids: CASSLRRGGSDTQYF. The CDR3 DNA reads as TGTGCCAGCAGCTTAAGGCGGGGGGGCTCAGATACGCAGTATTTT.

This chain joins TRBV5-5 and TRBJ1-4; weak D call: TRBD1 (6 bases). Germline-derived CDR1 and CDR2 are SGHKS and YYEKEE (reference sequence). Trimming took 4 bases from V and 8 from J, leaving 15 bases between them. The CDR3 sequence is 14 residues long. The CDR3 coding sequence is TGTGCCAGCAGCGTTACAGGGTTAGAGGAAAAACTGTTTTTT. Translated, it gives CASSVTGLEEKLFF. The whole variable domain, filled in from reference TRBV5-5 and TRBJ1-4, reads DAGVTQSPTHLIKTRGQQVTLRCSPISGHKSVSWYQQVLGQGPQFIFQYYEKEERGRGNFPDRFSARQFPNYSSELNVNALLLGDSALYLCASSVTGLEEKLFFGSGTQLSVL.

This clone came up once. The rearrangement joins TRBV30 to TRBJ2-2, with TRBD2 matching over 7 bases. The germline CDR1 and CDR2 sequences are GTSNPN and SVGIG (reference sequence). Germline trimming cut 4 bases from V and 2 bases from J; bases unmatched to any gene: 4. This CDR3 has 14 residues. CDR3 coding DNA: TGTGCCTGGAAACGGGGGGTTAACACCGGGGAGCTGTTTTTT. Its protein is CAWKRGVNTGELFF.

The chain combines TRBV6-5 with TRBJ1-4; the D is unclear. V was pared by 0 bases and J by 0 bases, with 8 bases between. This CDR3 is 16 amino acids long. Germline loops: CDR1 MNHEY, CDR2 SVGAGI. CDR3 sequence (DNA): TGTGCCAGCAGTTACTCCACACAGACAACTAATGAAAAACTGTTTTTT. Amino acid sequence: CASSYSTQTTNEKLFF.

V is TRBV10-3 and J is TRBJ2-2; TRBD1 agrees at 8 bases. Germline CDR1 is ENHRY and CDR2 is SYGVKD. The V segment lost 10 bases and the J segment 6 bases; nucleotides outside the gene matches: 13. The CDR3 contains 15 residues. CDR3 sequence reads: CATGERTGRSGELFF. As DNA, the CDR3 is TGTGCCACCGGTGAGAGGACAGGGAGGTCCGGGGAGCTGTTTTTT.

The chain links TRBV18 to TRBJ1-5; D may be TRBD1 (5 bases). The CDR3 runs to 15 residues. Germline V gene data show CDR1 as KGHSH and CDR2 as LQKENI. The V end was cut by 4 bases, the J end by 8 bases, with 18 bases between. Here the CDR3 reads CASSQGQPGWEPQHF. The CDR3 DNA follows: TGTGCCAGCTCACAAGGACAACCGGGCTGGGAGCCCCAGCATTTT. Complete variable domain (other parts from reference TRBV18 and TRBJ1-5): NAGVMQNPRHLVRRRGQEARLRCSPMKGHSHVYWYRQLPEEGLKFMVYLQKENIIDESGMPKERFSAEFPKEGPSILRIQQVVRGDSAAYFCASSQGQPGWEPQHFGDGTRLSIL.

The rearrangement links TRBV5-1 to TRBJ2-5; maybe TRBD1 (6 bases). The CDR3 consists of 14 residues. Trimming pared 2 bases from V and 7 bases from J, leaving 15 bases between. Germline CDR1 reads SGHRS; CDR2 reads YFSETQ. The CDR3, as DNA: TGCGCCAGCAGCTTCGAGGGGGAAGGTGGGACCCAGTACTTC. Translated, it gives CASSFEGEGGTQYF.